The rows below give T cell receptor beta chains drawn from one sample of a study of tumor and adjacent non-tumor tissue in lung cancer. TCRdb passed the multiplex PCR reads through MiXCR, listing each CDR3 protein once. The table includes roughly 65,000 distinct CDR3 sequences, 60% detected once. The sample comprised lung tumor tissue. These receptor sequences come from a man aged 50-60 years with non-small cell lung cancer. Each CDR3 is given without its conserved first and last residue. The order of the fields is V gene, CDR3 protein.

V gene: TRBV6-1; CDR3 protein: AGSPVAGSSYEQY
V gene: TRBV5-6; CDR3 protein: ASSQDRGAGGELF
V gene: TRBV6-5; CDR3 protein: ASSRGRGLGNQPQH
V gene: TRBV28; CDR3 protein: ASNTGRPYSEQF
V gene: TRBV6-5; CDR3 protein: VSSPVLCQGPQH
V gene: TRBV28; CDR3 protein: ASSPATSGANVLT
V gene: TRBV4-1; CDR3 protein: ASSQDQLAWY
V gene: TRBV6-5; CDR3 protein: ASSSDSGASLEAF
V gene: TRBV29-1; CDR3 protein: SVALRWGDTDTQY
V gene: TRBV20-1; CDR3 protein: SAPAGGGDSEQF
V gene: TRBV30; CDR3 protein: VWSKAGGYEQY
V gene: TRBV11-2; CDR3 protein: ATSFSGHKHNSPLH
V gene: TRBV7-2; CDR3 protein: ASTAAGQGTDTQY
V gene: TRBV11-2; CDR3 protein: ACSVLGTGSGNIIY
V gene: TRBV11-3; CDR3 protein: ASSTGLAGYNEQF
V gene: TRBV11-2; CDR3 protein: ASSLDWDNTYEQY
V gene: TRBV6-1; CDR3 protein: ASSRSGGASYNEQF
V gene: TRBV5-1; CDR3 protein: ASSTGQNYNEQF
V gene: TRBV29-1; CDR3 protein: CVEAVKRYTEAF
V gene: TRBV5-6; CDR3 protein: ARSLVGRRGWSSYNEQF
V gene: TRBV5-4; CDR3 protein: ASSLWGTGNQSQY
V gene: TRBV4-2; CDR3 protein: ASSQGTGVGANVLT
V gene: TRBV4-1; CDR3 protein: ASTQDGQSPATLH